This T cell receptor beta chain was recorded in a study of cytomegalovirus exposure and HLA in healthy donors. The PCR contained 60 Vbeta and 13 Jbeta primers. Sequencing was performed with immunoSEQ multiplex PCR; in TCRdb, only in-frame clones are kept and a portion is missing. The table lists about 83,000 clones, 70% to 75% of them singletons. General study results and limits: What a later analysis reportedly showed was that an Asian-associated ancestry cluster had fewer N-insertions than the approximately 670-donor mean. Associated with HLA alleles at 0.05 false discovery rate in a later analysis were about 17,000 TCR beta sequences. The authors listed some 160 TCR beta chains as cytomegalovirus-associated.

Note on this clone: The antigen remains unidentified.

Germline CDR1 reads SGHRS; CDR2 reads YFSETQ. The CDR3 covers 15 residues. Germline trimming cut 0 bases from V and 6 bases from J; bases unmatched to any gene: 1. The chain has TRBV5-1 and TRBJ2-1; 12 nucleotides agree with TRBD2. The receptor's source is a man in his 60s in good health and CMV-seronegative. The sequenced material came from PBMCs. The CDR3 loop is CASSLGLAGANEQFF. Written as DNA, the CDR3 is TGCGCCAGCAGCTTGGGACTAGCGGGAGCCAATGAGCAGTTCTTC. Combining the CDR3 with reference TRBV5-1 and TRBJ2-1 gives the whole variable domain KAGVTQTPRYLIKTRGQQVTLSCSPISGHRSVSWYQQTPGQGLQFLFEYFSETQRNKGNFPGRFSGRQFSNSRSEMNVSTLELGDSALYLCASSLGLAGANEQFFGPGTRLTVL.